This T cell receptor beta chain stems from a study of blood T cells in healthy people across ages. Study-wide findings and caveats: Researchers deemed the diversity estimates from one million T cells underestimates.

PCR was performed a second time for about 7 to 12 cycles using a sample-barcoded 5' primer and a J-beta primer mix. Each cDNA molecule received a tag from a template-switch adaptor that had 12 random nucleotides. In TCRdb, the 5' RACE reads were re-called with MiXCR into one record per CDR3 protein. The data hold 650,000 or so distinct CDR3 sequences, with 52% observed a single time. Germline V gene lookup returns CDR1 LGHNA and CDR2 YNFKEQ. V gave up 6 bases and J gave up 13 bases, with 18 bases separating them. The CDR3 contains 12 residues. Remarks on this clonotype: The antigen remains unidentified.

Sequences were obtained from blood. The genes are TRBV4-2 and TRBJ1-2, with a weak D call TRBD1 (5 bases). This clonotype was obtained from a woman older than 75 in good health. Written as DNA, the CDR3 is TGTGCCAGCAGAAACGGGGACGGGTTTTTCACCTTC. Translating it yields CASRNGDGFFTF.